This TCR beta chain emerged from a study of T cells in Graves' hyperthyroidism and ophthalmopathy. About the research overall: Peripheral blood was obtained at initial diagnosis, preceding any treatment.

Using RNA transcripts as the source, TCR beta CDR3 regions were amplified. First-round RT-PCR of the TCR CDR3 relied on the HTBI primer set. TCRdb redid the calling of the multiplex PCR reads with MiXCR, one entry per CDR3 protein. This table holds around 250,000 distinct CDR3 sequences, about 14% found once. Germline V gives CDR1 DFQATT, CDR2 SNEGSKA (reference sequence). Between the trimmed V and J ends, which lost 6 bases and 6 bases, there was a span of 11 bases. This CDR3 spans 12 amino acids. On this clonotype: Its antigen is not known.

Study findings and constraints: Stable hyperthyroidism and ophthalmopathy were separated using 13 V-J signatures. Most thyroid clonotypes expanded above 0.001 were also detected in blood.

This sequence was found in a woman aged 40 to 50 with Graves' hyperthyroidism that later progressed to Graves' ophthalmopathy. This rearrangement joins TRBV20-1 to TRBJ2-2; possible D gene TRBD2, 5 bases. Sequenced material: blood. The CDR3 sequence is CSAGRVAGELFF. The CDR3 DNA sequence: TGCAGTGCCGGGCGGGTGGCCGGGGAGCTGTTTTTT.